This T cell receptor beta chain is drawn from a study of CXCR3-negative and CXCR3-positive naive CD8 T cells. 5' RACE that incorporated UMI labels was used to prepare the TRB cDNA libraries. For each CDR3 protein, TCRdb gives one entry from its re-call of the 5' RACE reads, without DNA. Its listing shows over 100,000 distinct CDR3 sequences. Naive CD8+ T cells displayed a CD45RO-CCR7+CD27+CD95- phenotype. Turning to this clonotype: Its antigen is unknown.

Study conclusions and caveats: Researchers reported similar TRBV-TRBJ usage in naive CXCR3-negative and CXCR3-positive cells, though memory differed.

CDR3 length: 15 amino acids. CDR1 and CDR2 (germline): DFQATT, SNEGSKA (reference sequence). Sequencing used naive CXCR3- CD8+ T cells from blood. Subset meaning: CD45RO-CCR7+CD27+CD95- naive CD8+ T cells lacking CXCR3 (TNR3-). The V call is TRBV20-1, the J call TRBJ2-3; the D call from TCRdb, TRBD1, cannot be confirmed without DNA. The origin of this receptor is a human donor in good health. Some clones in this sample may be carry-over from other donors' samples. CDR3 loop: CSAYTGGPSTDTQYF.